The next 6 T cell receptor beta chains were all read from a single sample in a study of T-cell reconstitution after alpha-beta-depleted transplantation in children. Unique molecular identifiers featured in how the TCRbeta library was prepared. TCRdb processed the PCR reads anew with MiXCR; each CDR3 protein has one entry. This sample has about 540,000 distinct CDR3 sequences; approximately 20% occur once, and the top ten carry 3% to 4%. The input for sequencing was PBMCs from the stem cell graft donor, taken from the stem cell graft. The source of these receptors is a human donor who donated a stem cell graft to a child with acute lymphoblastic leukemia.

This clonotype has more than one count but fewer than ten. The chain recombines TRBV20-1 with TRBJ1-5, with TRBD1 as a possible D gene (5 bases). Germline V gene lookup returns CDR1 DFQATT and CDR2 SNEGSKA (reference sequence). V gave up 3 bases and J gave up 3 bases, with 21 bases separating them. The length of the CDR3 is 17 residues. Here the CDR3 DNA reads TGCAGTGCTAGGATCTTGCCCCTTCAGGGACTCAATCAGCCCCAGCATTTT. This sequence encodes CSARILPLQGLNQPQHF.

The chain combines TRBV7-8 with TRBJ2-1, with 7 nucleotides matching TRBD2. The V segment lost 2 bases and the J segment 1 base; nucleotides outside the gene matches: 5. The CDR3 is 16 residues long. CDR1 is SGHVS and CDR2 is FQNEAQ in the germline V gene. CDR3 DNA sequence: TGTGCCAGCAGCTTATGGACGGGACTATCCTACAATGAGCAGTTCTTC. Translated: CASSLWTGLSYNEQFF.

This clonotype showed up just a few times. This sequence joins TRBV6-4 and TRBJ2-1; 11 bases line up with TRBD1. The germline V gene has CDR1 MRHNA and CDR2 SNTAGT. The V and J ends lost 0 bases and 3 bases, in that order; junction bases with no gene match: 1. This CDR3 is 16 amino acids long. The CDR3 sequence is CASSDSGTGGYNEQFF. Written as DNA, the CDR3 is TGTGCCAGCAGTGACTCGGGGACAGGGGGCTACAATGAGCAGTTCTTC.

The rearrangement links TRBV7-9 to TRBJ2-1; 9 nucleotides match TRBD1. The CDR3 spans 15 residues. The V segment lost 5 bases and the J segment 7 bases; nucleotides outside the gene matches: 9. Germline V gene lookup returns CDR1 SEHNR and CDR2 FQNEAQ (reference sequence). This CDR3 is CASSRAGTGRNEQFF. The CDR3 region has the DNA TGTGCCAGCAGCCGTGCCGGGACAGGGCGTAATGAGCAGTTCTTC.

The rearrangement links TRBV9 to TRBJ2-5; tentative D call: TRBD1 (6 bases). This CDR3 spans 15 amino acids. Germline V gene data show CDR1 as SGDLS and CDR2 as YYNGEE. The V gene lost 4 bases and the J gene lost 5 bases, with 18 bases spanning the gap. CDR3 residues: CASSTETGPGETQYF. Here the CDR3 DNA reads TGTGCCAGCAGCACCGAAACAGGGCCCGGGGAGACCCAGTACTTC.

This rearrangement joins TRBV5-6 to TRBJ2-2; 8 nucleotides align to TRBD1. The CDR3 totals 16 residues. With V trimmed by 4 bases and J by 5 bases, 10 bases remained unmatched. The germline CDR1 and CDR2 sequences are SGHDT and YYEEEE. CDR3 DNA sequence: TGTGCCAGCAGCCCTTCCCAGGGGGCGTCAACCGGGGAGCTGTTTTTT. Amino acid sequence: CASSPSQGASTGELFF.